This entry features one TCR beta chain sequence. The antigen is not known. The sample is drawn from a study of beta chain features in type 1 diabetes. Study observations and caveats: TCRB CDR3 length was moderately but significantly reduced in all four CD4+ subsets of Type 1 diabetes patients. TCRB rearrangement may or may not be influenced by HLA type; here this remained unresolved. The naive, central memory and Treg TCRB repertoires looked more alike in patients than they did in healthy donors.

Purity of each sorted population was above 95%. TCRB transcripts that were expressed got sequenced, as all of the isolated RNA had been reverse transcribed. TCRdb's table, derived via immunoSEQ multiplex PCR, lists solely in-frame clones and lacks some. The data show about 47,000 clones, just under 45% seen once. CDR3 length: 14 amino acids. V was clipped by 4 bases and J by 1 base, with 11 bases between them. Germline V CDR1 and CDR2: SGHRS, YFSETQ. The chain is built from TRBV5-1 and TRBJ1-1; D is possibly TRBD1 (6 bases). The sample comprised stem cell memory CD4+ T cells from blood. This clonotype originated in a man in his thirties or forties with type 1 diabetes. The DNA for the CDR3 is TGCGCCAGCAGCCCCACGGGACAGAACACTGAAGCTTTCTTT. As protein: CASSPTGQNTEAFF.